This T cell receptor beta chain was recovered during a study of cytomegalovirus exposure and HLA in healthy donors (dated by TCRdb to the late 2010s). General notes on the study: An earlier analysis of several hundred of the donors reported 250 to 300 Gb of sequence data and 100 million to 120 million unique TCR beta sequences obtained from around 170 million T cells. An early release covering just under 650 HLA-typed donors comprised about 320 gigabases of sequencing data and around 80 million unique TCR sequences. The genetic ancestry cluster associated with self-reported Caucasian donors included approximately 85% of the 300 to 400 genotyped donors. The study was designed to test whether signatures of past pathogen exposure could be identified by cataloging public T cell receptors. Using immunosequencing, the study profiled T cell repertoires from 640 or so subjects and related those repertoires to cytomegalovirus serostatus. Along with the roughly 700-subject first cohort, a separate validation cohort of over a hundred different subjects was used. High-throughput TCR immunosequencing, statistical association of individual TCRs with disease status, and machine learning were combined to predict cytomegalovirus infection status. To study patterns of TCR occurrence, a later analysis re-analyzed previously published TCR beta repertoires from 650 to 750 donors and added high-resolution HLA genotyping. Rather than drawing on any new phenotypic data, the later analysis identified candidate immune exposures from TCR beta sequences and the way those sequences occurred across donors. An earlier analysis of approximately 630 of the donors applied high-throughput TCR beta sequencing to assess whether each TCR beta V gene segment acted as functional or pseudogenic. Donor age, sex, ethnicity and CMV serostatus were compiled together with the repertoire data. Genome-wide SNP genotypes for about 60% of the roughly 700 donors were used in a later genetic analysis, which treated that subset as a discovery cohort. All discovery cohort repertoires had been generated on a single sequencing platform. HLA typing included class I and class II loci at four-digit resolution. The number of donors typed differed by locus, with roughly 620-630 for A, B, C, DRB1 and DQB1, roughly 550 for DQA1, 600 to 610 for DPA1, and 472 for DPB1. About five DR-DQ haplotypes were treated as single units for association and clustering because of strong linkage in the cohort. On average, about 240,000 unique TCR beta nucleotide sequences were sequenced per donor among 398 genotyped donors of the cohort, with roughly 20% of those sequences being non-productive. The full study reports these points: The sequencing pipeline was judged likely to have produced a cluster of highly shared sequence variants as a technical artifact. The cohort was sequenced for TCR beta chains only, and without alpha or paired-chain data the features that could be detected were limited. A total of 164 TCR beta chains were listed by the study as associated with cytomegalovirus. Some IMGT-functional V segments, including TRBV6-2 and TRBV6-3, could not be told apart with the 87-base-pair reads, so those segments were excluded. In an earlier analysis of about 550 of the donors, most TCR beta V segments were observed in productive rearrangements about 90% or about 30% of the time, broadly matching IMGT annotations. Because some donors lacked HLA typing at each locus, the association tests relied only on the typed subset. According to a later analysis, most CMV-associated TCR beta chains appeared to be HLA-restricted, and the HLA associations seemed to be driven largely by CMV exposure. Roughly uniform sequencing depth across donors was assumed in presence/absence analyses, although this assumption may not hold. A later genetic analysis associated a missense DCLRE1C variant with V-gene and J-gene trimming of TCR beta chains, and an independent cohort replicated the association. It was suggested by the authors that the approach could potentially be generalized to other disease states and immunological phenotypes. A few of the identified cytomegalovirus-associated TCR beta chains were confirmed in vitro to be specific for cytomegalovirus antigens. In a later analysis, HLA-associated TCR beta chains were found to be more clonally expanded and to have lower generation probabilities than equally common non-associated chains. A later genetic analysis reported fewer N-insertions in productive TCRs among donors in an Asian-associated ancestry cluster than the roughly 650-donor mean. Immune exposure information for the cohort was limited to CMV serostatus. A further reported finding was that TCR beta sequences accurately predicted the HLA-A and HLA-B alleles for most subjects in the first cohort. In a later analysis, several top co-occurrence clusters were reported to appear linked to parvovirus B19, influenza, CMV and Epstein-Barr virus. In a later analysis, the rate of TCR association differed among HLA loci, with DRB1 alleles having the most associated TCRs and HLA-C alleles having the fewest. Linkage disequilibrium might explain the correlated functional status among segregating V segments, but an unknown experimental factor could not be ruled out. Strong co-occurrence of HLA alleles, especially DR and DQ, made assigning TCR associations to individual alleles difficult. The classifier was reported to diagnose cytomegalovirus status with high specificity and sensitivity in both the original cohort and the validation cohort. Because counts were too low, more than 15 rarely observed V segments, including chromosome 9 orphons, were excluded from the earlier analysis of 587 of the donors. Most TCR sequences were seen in very few donors, while some public TCRs were found in many individuals. Specific HLA alleles were associated with 15,000 to 20,000 TCR beta sequences at a false discovery rate of 0.05 in a later analysis.

Reading the germline V gene (reference sequence) gives CDR1 GTSNPN and CDR2 SVGIG. The CDR3, cysteine through phenylalanine, is 14 amino acids long. The retained sequence is limited to the CDR3, 42 bases, with the frame set at the first base. The junction shows trimming of 0 bases on V and 4 bases on J, plus 11 bases between the germline ends. The cohort comprised under 700 healthy bone marrow donors. At the time of sampling, all cohort members were nominally healthy, though unrecorded immune exposures were likely present. Of the approximately 670 cohort members, more than 250 had a positive CMV serostatus and 352 had a negative one, while no CMV serostatus was recorded for the donor. Every donor gave a peripheral blood sample, and the peripheral blood mononuclear cells from that sample were used for TCR beta sequencing. Genomic DNA was extracted from the blood cell samples with the Qiagen DNeasy Blood Extraction Kit.

The library was prepared using the immunoSEQ multiplex PCR assay. For the multiplex PCR, a mixture combining 60 forward primers for TCR Vbeta segments and 13 reverse primers for TCR Jbeta segments was used. The CDR3 region of rearranged TCR beta genes was amplified from genomic DNA with a multiplex PCR assay. Amplified TCR beta libraries were sequenced as 87-base-pair reads on the Illumina HiSeq System. The authors' analysis ran thus. A later analysis counted some 74 million unique TCR beta chains across the 550 to 750 repertoires, and roughly 9.9 million of these chains were shared by at least two donors. Raw reads were error-corrected and collapsed into unique sequences by a nearest-neighbor algorithm in which closely related sequences were merged to remove PCR and sequencing errors. CDR3 sequences were aligned to IMGT reference sequences to assign V, D and J gene segments. For a sequence to be retained, a match of at least six nucleotides to both a V gene segment and a J gene segment was required. A rearrangement counted as productive if the CDR3 had no stop codons and remained in frame with V and J, and every other rearrangement counted as non-productive. Following IMGT convention, CDR3 was defined as the stretch from the second conserved V-encoded cysteine up to the conserved J-encoded phenylalanine. The earlier analysis of about 620 of the donors excluded sequences that lacked an unambiguous match to a single V gene segment. An earlier analysis of 587 of the donors classified V segments as functional when productive rearrangements were above 56.7% and as segregating when the standard deviation between donors was above 5%. A statistical classification framework was developed to diagnose cytomegalovirus status using the catalog of TCR beta chain sequences. In a later analysis, V and J genes were assigned by comparing TCR nucleotide sequences against IMGT/GENE-DB human TR gene sequences. A later analysis assigned CDR3 sequences and most-parsimonious VDJ recombination scenarios with the TCRdist pipeline. In a later analysis, each TCR beta chain was defined by its CDR3 amino acid sequence together with its V-gene family, and reads lacking a unique V-gene family were excluded. To address suspected cross-contamination and a sequencing artifact, a later analysis removed a few hundred highly shared, low-generation-probability nucleotide sequences. In a later analysis, a clonal expansion index was calculated for each public chain from normalized within-repertoire ranks of inferred template counts. A later analysis computed generation probabilities with a VDJ recombination model fitted to out-of-frame rearrangements, and checked the results against IGoR. In a later analysis, hypergeometric tests were used to score TCR-TCR, TCR-HLA and TCR-CMV co-occurrence, with a repertoire-size bias correction applied to TCR pairs. To estimate false discovery rates, a later analysis permuted the HLA or CMV assignments 20 times. In a later analysis, co-occurring TCRs were grouped using DBSCAN, with TCRdist sequence similarity added in when clustering inside HLA-allele-positive subsets. Co-occurrence clustering excluded repertoires with fewer than 30,000 or more than 120,000 public chains, plus five with anomalous nucleotide sharing. TCRdb took this table from immuneACCESS and kept in-frame rearrangements with V and J called. Such tables lack part of the clones; where checked against another copy, unresolved V genes explain under half of the gap, and the rest is unexplained. The DNA was the basis for D and trimming; V, J and clone size are from that table. The sample table contains roughly 93,000 clones; only one count was recorded for more than 75% of them. The biggest ten clones account for approximately 8.4% of the sample.

This clone occurred once. Its antigen is still unknown. One base away there is no much larger clone; base qualities are not given. The TCR originated in a human donor in good health. The source material was PBMCs. The sequence joins TRBV30 to TRBJ2-3; the best D guess is TRBD1, with 5 bases matching. Read as DNA, the sequence is TGTGCCTGGAGTGTCAGTGAGACAGCAGATACGCAGTATTTT. Its translation reads: CAWSVSETADTQYF.